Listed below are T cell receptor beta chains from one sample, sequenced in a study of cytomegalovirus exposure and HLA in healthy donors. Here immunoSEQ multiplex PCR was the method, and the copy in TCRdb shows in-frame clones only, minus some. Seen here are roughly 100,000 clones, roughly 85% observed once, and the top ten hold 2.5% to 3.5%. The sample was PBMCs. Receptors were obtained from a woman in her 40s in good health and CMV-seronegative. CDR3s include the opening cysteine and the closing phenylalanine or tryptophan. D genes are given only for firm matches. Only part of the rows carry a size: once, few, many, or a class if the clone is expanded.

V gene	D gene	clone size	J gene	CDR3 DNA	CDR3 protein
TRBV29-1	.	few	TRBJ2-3	TGCAGCGTTTCGACTACAGATACGCAGTATTTT	CSVSTTDTQYF
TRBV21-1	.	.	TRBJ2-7	TGTGCCAGCAGCGACAGACTCTACGAGCAGTACTTC	CASSDRLYEQYF
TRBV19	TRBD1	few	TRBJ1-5	TGTGCCAGTAGGAACCCAGGGGGCAGTCAGCCCCAGCATTTT	CASRNPGGSQPQHF
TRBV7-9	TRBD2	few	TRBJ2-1	TGTGCCAGCAGCCACACTAGCGGAGGATACAATGAGCAGTTCTTC	CASSHTSGGYNEQFF
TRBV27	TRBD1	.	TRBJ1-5	TGTGCCAGCAGACGAACAGGGGTTAATAGCAATCAGCCCCAGCATTTT	CASRRTGVNSNQPQHF
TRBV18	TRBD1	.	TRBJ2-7	TGTGCCAGCTCCCTCGACAGGGTGGAGCAGTACTTC	CASSLDRVEQYF
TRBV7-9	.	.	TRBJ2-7	TGTGCCAGCAGCTTAGTAGACAGCTCCTTTAGCTCCTACGAGCAGTACTTC	CASSLVDSSFSSYEQYF
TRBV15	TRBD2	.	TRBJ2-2	TGTGCCACCAGCAGAGGGGGACTAGCGAGGGCCGGGGAGCTGTTTTTT	CATSRGGLARAGELFF
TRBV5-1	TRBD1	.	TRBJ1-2	TGCGCCAGCAGCTTAGCAGGACAGGGAAGAGGCTACACCTTC	CASSLAGQGRGYTF
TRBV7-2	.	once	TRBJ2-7	TGTGCCAGCAGCCCCCGGGGAGGCGAGCAGTACTTC	CASSPRGGEQYF
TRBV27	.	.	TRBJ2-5	TGTGCCAGCAGACGGCGGGTCGGGTGGGAAGAGACCCAGTACTTC	CASRRRVGWEETQYF
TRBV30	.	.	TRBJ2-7	TGTGCCTGGGGCGGTTGGAGAGGCATCTACGAGCAGTACTTC	CAWGGWRGIYEQYF
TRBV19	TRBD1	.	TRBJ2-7	TGTGCCAGTAGTATCGCCGGGACAGAGATATACGAGCAGTACTTC	CASSIAGTEIYEQYF
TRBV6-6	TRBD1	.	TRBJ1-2	TGTGCCAGCAGTTACTCAAACAGGGGATCCAACTATGGCTACACCTTC	CASSYSNRGSNYGYTF
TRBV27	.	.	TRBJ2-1	TGTGCCAGCAGTCGCACATACAATGAGCAGTTCTTC	CASSRTYNEQFF
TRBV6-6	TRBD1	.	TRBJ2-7	TGTGCCAGCAGTTACTTCCAGGGGGCGGGGGAGCAGTACTTC	CASSYFQGAGEQYF
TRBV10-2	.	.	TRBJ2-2	TGCGCCAGCAAAAGCCCCGGGGAGCTGTTTTTT	CASKSPGELFF
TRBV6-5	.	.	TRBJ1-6	TGTGCCAGCAGTTATCTGTCCAATTCACCCCTCCACTTT	CASSYLSNSPLHF
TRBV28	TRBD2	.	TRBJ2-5	TGTGCCAGCAGTTCCATCACGGGAGGTCAAGAGACCCAGTACTTC	CASSSITGGQETQYF
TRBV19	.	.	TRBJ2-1	TGTGCCAGTAGTATGGGTCAGGTAACCTACAATGAGCAGTTCTTC	CASSMGQVTYNEQFF
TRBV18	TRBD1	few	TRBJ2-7	TGTGCCAGCTCTCCGACAGGGGACGAGCAGTACTTC	CASSPTGDEQYF
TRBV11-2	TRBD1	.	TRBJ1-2	TGTGCCAGCAGCTACGGACAGGGAGGCATCTATGGCTACACCTTC	CASSYGQGGIYGYTF
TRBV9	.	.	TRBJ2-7	TGTGCCAGCAGCGTGAATCCAGGGATACCCTACGAGCAGTACTTC	CASSVNPGIPYEQYF
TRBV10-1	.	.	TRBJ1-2	TGCGCCAGCAGTTCCGACAGGTTCTATGGCTACACCTTC	CASSSDRFYGYTF
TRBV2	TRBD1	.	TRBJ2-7	TGTGCCAGCGGCCGGGACAGCGCCTACGAGCAGTACTTC	CASGRDSAYEQYF
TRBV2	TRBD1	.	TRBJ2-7	TGTGCCAGCAGACGTGCGGGGACAGGGTTGTACGAGCAGTACTTC	CASRRAGTGLYEQYF
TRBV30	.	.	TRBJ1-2	TGTGCCTGGAGTGTGACGGTAGCTGGCTACACCTTC	CAWSVTVAGYTF
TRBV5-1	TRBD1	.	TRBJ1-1	TGCGCCAGCAGCGTGGGACAGGGGGGTTTGACTGAAGCTTTCTTT	CASSVGQGGLTEAFF
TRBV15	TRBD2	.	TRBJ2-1	TGTGCCACCAGCAGAGAACTAGCGGGTCCTGAGCAGTTCTTC	CATSRELAGPEQFF
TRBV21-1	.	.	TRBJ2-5	TGTGCCAGCGGCCTAATTCATGGGGCTGGAGAGACCCAGTACTTC	CASGLIHGAGETQYF
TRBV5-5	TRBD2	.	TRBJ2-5	TGTGCCAGCAGCTTGGCGGGGACTAGCGGGAGGAGGGACCAAGAGACCCAGTACTTC	CASSLAGTSGRRDQETQYF
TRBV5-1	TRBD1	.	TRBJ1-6	TGCGCCAGCAGCTTGGAACAGGGGTATTCACCCCTCCACTTT	CASSLEQGYSPLHF
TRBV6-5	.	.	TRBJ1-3	TGTGCCAGCAAGCAGGGATTCGCTGGAAACACCATATATTTT	CASKQGFAGNTIYF
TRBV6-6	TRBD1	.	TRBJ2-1	TGTGCCACCTCCCGGGGACAGGGCAATGAGCAGTTCTTC	CATSRGQGNEQFF
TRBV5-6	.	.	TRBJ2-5	TGTGCCAGCAGCTTGCAGGGTGGGGAGACCCAGTACTTC	CASSLQGGETQYF
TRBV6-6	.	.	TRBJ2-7	TGTGCCAGCAGCCCCCTGGAGGGGACTGGAGAGCAGTACTTC	CASSPLEGTGEQYF
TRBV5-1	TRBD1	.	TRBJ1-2	TGCGCCAGCAGTATAACCACACAGGGGGGCTACACCTTC	CASSITTQGGYTF
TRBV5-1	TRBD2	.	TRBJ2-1	TGCGCCAGCAGCTTGCCGTCGGCGGGGGACAATGAGCAGTTCTTC	CASSLPSAGDNEQFF
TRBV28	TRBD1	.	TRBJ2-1	TGTGCCACCTGGACAGGGGCCAATGAGCAGTTCTTC	CATWTGANEQFF
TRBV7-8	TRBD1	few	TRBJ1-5	TGTGCCAGCAGCTTATCTGACAGGGAAGGGCCCCAGCATTTT	CASSLSDREGPQHF